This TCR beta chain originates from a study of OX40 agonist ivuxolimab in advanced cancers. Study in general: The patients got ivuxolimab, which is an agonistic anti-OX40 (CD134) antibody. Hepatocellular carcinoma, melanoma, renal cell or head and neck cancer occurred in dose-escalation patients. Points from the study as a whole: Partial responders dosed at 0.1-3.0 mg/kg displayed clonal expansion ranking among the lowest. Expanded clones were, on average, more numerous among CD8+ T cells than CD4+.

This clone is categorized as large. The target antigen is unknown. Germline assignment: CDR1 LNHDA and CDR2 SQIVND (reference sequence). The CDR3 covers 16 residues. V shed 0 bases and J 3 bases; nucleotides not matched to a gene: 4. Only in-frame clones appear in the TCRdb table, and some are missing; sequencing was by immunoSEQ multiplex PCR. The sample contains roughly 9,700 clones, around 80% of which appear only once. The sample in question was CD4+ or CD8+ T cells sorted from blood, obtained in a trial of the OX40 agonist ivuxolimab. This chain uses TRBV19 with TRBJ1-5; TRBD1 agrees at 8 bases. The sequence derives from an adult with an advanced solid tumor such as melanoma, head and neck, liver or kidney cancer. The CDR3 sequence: CASSIDWTGFNQPQHF. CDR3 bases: TGTGCCAGTAGTATAGATTGGACAGGGTTCAATCAGCCCCAGCATTTT. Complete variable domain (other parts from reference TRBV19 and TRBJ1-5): DGGITQSPKYLFRKEGQNVTLSCEQNLNHDAMYWYRQDPGQGLRLIYYSQIVNDFQKGDIAEGYSVSREKKESFPLTVTSAQKNPTAFYLCASSIDWTGFNQPQHFGDGTRLSIL.